This TCR beta chain was profiled in a study of HIV-infected patients and healthy controls. The V gene end was trimmed by 1 base and the J gene end by 0 bases; junction bases not matched to a gene: 8. This CDR3 comprises 19 residues. Germline V gene lookup returns CDR1 DFQATT and CDR2 SNEGSKA (reference sequence). MiXCR, run by TCRdb on the 5' RACE reads, gives a single entry per CDR3 protein. Of 50,000 to 80,000 distinct CDR3 sequences in the sample, 15% to 20% were seen once. Remarks on this clonotype: Since no conserved phenylalanine or tryptophan closes the CDR3, a read error is the likely cause.

This TCR came from a human donor in good health. Sequencing used CD4+ T cells from blood. This chain links TRBV20-1 with TRBJ2-3; 15 bases line up with TRBD2. In nucleotides, the CDR3 is TGCAGTGCTAGAGCGGGACTAGCGGGGGGCGGGGACAGCACAGATACGCAGTATCTT. Encoded protein: CSARAGLAGGGDSTDTQYL.